This TCR beta chain is from a study of blood T cell repertoires in COVID-19. Assay: immunoSEQ multiplex PCR; the TCRdb copy retains only in-frame clones and omits some. The table includes over 55,000 clones, around 90% detected once. The CDR3 runs 16 residues. The germline V gene encodes CDR1 SGDLS and CDR2 YYNGEE. With V trimmed by 0 bases and J by 6 bases, 11 bases remained unmatched. This sequence originates from a human donor in a cohort sampled during active COVID-19. The sample was peripheral blood. The gene calls are TRBV9 and TRBJ2-7; TRBD2 matches at 8 bases. This CDR3 reads CASSVDIGGARGEQYF. CDR3 bases: TGTGCCAGCAGCGTAGATATCGGGGGGGCCAGGGGCGAGCAGTACTTC.